These T cell receptor beta chains were read from a single sample in a study of cytomegalovirus exposure and HLA in healthy donors. The repertoire was sequenced with immunoSEQ multiplex PCR; TCRdb's copy has only in-frame clones and lacks some. The sample yields about 230,000 clones, around 80% seen once. What was sequenced was PBMCs. The receptors shown here come from a boy aged 10-17 years in good health and CMV-seronegative. The CDR3 runs from the conserved cysteine through the conserved F or W. A D gene is named only where the DNA matches it firmly. Some rows mark clone size as missing; the rest say once, few, many or name a class of expanded clone.

j_call d_call v_call clone_size cdr3_nt cdr3_aa
TRBJ2-7 . TRBV5-1 . TGCGCCAGCAGCTTGGGGGACCAAGGGGGTAAGCAGTACTTC CASSLGDQGGKQYF
TRBJ2-5 TRBD2 TRBV2 once TGTGCCACTCAAGGCGGGACTAGCGGGAGCGGGACCCAGTACTTC CATQGGTSGSGTQYF
TRBJ2-7 TRBD2 TRBV7-6 . TGTGCCAGCAGCTCCAATAGCGGGAGGGCCCCGGAGTACTTC CASSSNSGRAPEYF
TRBJ1-5 TRBD1 TRBV19 . TGTGCCAGTAACACACCGACAGGGGTAAACAATCAGCCCCAGCATTTT CASNTPTGVNNQPQHF
TRBJ2-3 . TRBV6-5 . TGTGCCAGCAGTTACCCGGGGGGCACAGATACGCAGTATTTT CASSYPGGTDTQYF
TRBJ2-7 . TRBV5-1 . TGCGCCAGCAGCTTGGTGGGCAGGGGATCCTACGAGCAGTACTTC CASSLVGRGSYEQYF
TRBJ1-4 TRBD1 TRBV19 . TGTGCCAGTACCTGGGACAGGGATGGTGAAAAACTGTTTTTT CASTWDRDGEKLFF
TRBJ2-5 TRBD1 TRBV9 . TGTGCCAGCAGCGTAGACAGGGGGCAGATGGAGACCCAGTACTTC CASSVDRGQMETQYF
TRBJ1-1 . TRBV7-2 . TGTGCCAGCAGCTTGGGACTCATGAACACTGAAGCTTTCTTT CASSLGLMNTEAFF
TRBJ2-3 TRBD2 TRBV19 . TGTGCCAGTAGGAGGGGTAGCGGGAGCACAGATACGCAGTATTTT CASRRGSGSTDTQYF
TRBJ1-1 . TRBV29-1 once TGCAGCGCCTCCACCGGTTTAAGCGCTGAAGCTTTCTTT CSASTGLSAEAFF
TRBJ2-1 TRBD2 TRBV6-5 . TGTGCCAGCTCCCCGAGAACGGGAGGTGCGCAGTTCTTC CASSPRTGGAQFF
TRBJ2-2 TRBD2 TRBV2 . TGTGCCAGCAGTTATAGCGGGCGAGACACCGGGGAGCTGTTTTTT CASSYSGRDTGELFF
TRBJ2-5 TRBD2 TRBV6-1 once TGTGCCAGCAGCGGGAGGGCCGAGGAGACCCAGTACTTC CASSGRAEETQYF
TRBJ2-3 . TRBV7-2 . TGTGCCAGCAGCTTAGCCGCTAGCGACTTCACAGATACGCAGTATTTT CASSLAASDFTDTQYF
TRBJ1-2 TRBD1 TRBV6-6 . TGTGCCAGCAGACGGGGACAGGGCGATGGCTACACCTTC CASRRGQGDGYTF
TRBJ2-7 . TRBV5-1 . TGCGCCAGCAGCTTTTCCTCCGGGATTTACGAGCAGTACTTC CASSFSSGIYEQYF
TRBJ2-1 . TRBV6-4 . TGTGCCAGCAGTGAAACTGATCTCAATGAGCAGTTCTTC CASSETDLNEQFF
TRBJ2-7 TRBD1 TRBV11-2 . TGTGCCAGCATCAGGGGGGAGCAGTACTTC CASIRGEQYF
TRBJ2-7 TRBD2 TRBV15 . TGTGCCACCAGAAAACCCGGGACTAGCGGGAGGCGGGAGCAGTACTTC CATRKPGTSGRREQYF
TRBJ2-1 TRBD2 TRBV19 . TGTGCCAGTAGTCGGACTAGCGGGAGTGATGAGCAGTTCTTC CASSRTSGSDEQFF
TRBJ1-1 . TRBV6-6 . TGTGCCAGCGTCCGGGGGGAGAACACTGAAGCTTTCTTT CASVRGENTEAFF
TRBJ1-2 . TRBV14 . TGTGCCAGCAGCCAAGGTCAGGGGCCCCCGTCTGGCTACACCTTC CASSQGQGPPSGYTF
TRBJ2-2 TRBD1 TRBV5-1 . TGCGCCAGCAGCTTGGGGACAGGAGCTAACACCGGGGAGCTGTTTTTT CASSLGTGANTGELFF
TRBJ1-2 . TRBV15 . TGTGCCACCAGCAGAGATCGGGGGGCGAGTGGCTACACCTTC CATSRDRGASGYTF
TRBJ2-2 . TRBV19 . TGTGCCAGTAGTATGATCTTGGGGGCTTCGAACACCGGGGAGCTGTTTTTT CASSMILGASNTGELFF
TRBJ1-2 TRBD1 TRBV6-5 few TGTGCCAGCAGTTACTCGACAGGGGGGAACTATGGCTACACCTTC CASSYSTGGNYGYTF